This entry concerns a single T cell receptor beta chain. What it recognizes is unknown. Libraries were prepared by immunoSEQ multiplex PCR; TCRdb keeps only in-frame clonotypes and omits some of them. The sample holds 300,000 to 400,000 clones, 80% to 90% seen once. The data stem from a study of cytomegalovirus exposure and HLA in healthy donors. V shed 2 bases and J 5 bases; nucleotides not matched to a gene: 12. The germline CDR1 and CDR2 sequences are MNHEY and SVGAGI. The CDR3 has 16 residues. Notes on the study in general: Researchers counted around 180 TCR beta chains as cytomegalovirus-associated. Among TCR sequences, most were rare, though some public TCRs appeared in many donors.

Sequences were obtained from PBMCs. The sequence was obtained from a woman aged 18-30 years in good health and CMV-seronegative. The rearrangement links TRBV6-5 to TRBJ2-7; 7 nucleotides line up with TRBD1. Here the CDR3 reads CASSYAVAGGRNEQYF. The CDR3 DNA reads TGTGCCAGCAGTTACGCGGTGGCAGGGGGTCGTAACGAGCAGTACTTC.